These T cell receptor beta chains were read from a single sample in a study of T cell responses to AZD1222 COVID-19 vaccine. Profiling relied on immunoSEQ multiplex PCR, and the TCRdb table lists in-frame clones only, not all of them. This sample carries roughly 180,000 clones, about nine tenths of them seen once, and the ten largest clones take around 2%. The sequenced sample was peripheral blood, obtained 28 days after the second AZD1222 dose. The receptors come from an adult who received the AZD1222 COVID-19 vaccine. Both conserved end residues are trimmed from each CDR3.

>TRBV5-4
ASSYQGDEQF
>TRBV5-1
ASSSTSGVTDTQY
>TRBV5-6
ASSFGSGRGGYGYT
>TRBV6-5
ASRGIPGQPQH
>TRBV6-2/TRBV6-3
ASRPQHRLVSTDTQY
>TRBV5-5
ASSLNAGGQGDTQY
>TRBV18
ASSPGDGSYNSPLH
>TRBV27
ASSLRQGNEKLF
>TRBV6-6
ASSYGHLTTNYGYT
>TRBV7-2
ASSLAGQGALKNIQY
>TRBV9
ASSVGGASREQY
>TRBV27
ASSSQGGHGYT
>TRBV6-5
ASRADIGYT
>TRBV7-2
ASSGQGGDTQY
>TRBV2
ASRGAGTSGSFAYNEQF
>TRBV10-3
AISVSPPNYEQY
>TRBV2
ASSERAGGGPEQY
>TRBV13
ASSLVSQSEKLF
>TRBV29-1
SVQRQGRGEQY
>TRBV7-2
ASSSGWDTEAF
>TRBV28
ASTTSDQPQH
>TRBV28
ASSSAAGEVGYT